The clone carrying this T cell receptor beta chain came up once. As yet, its antigen is unknown. The authors extracted RNA and reverse transcribed it into cDNA as the sequencing template. Assay used: immunoSEQ multiplex PCR; TCRdb lists only in-frame clones, some missing. The table shows more than 100,000 clones, with 58% occurring only once. Alopecia areata patients provided lesional scalp punch biopsies and peripheral blood. These data originate in a study of CD8+ T cells in alopecia areata. General observations from the study: Sequences from scalp samples also cover resident alphabeta T cells of normal skin. Scalp lesions, especially in alopecia totalis/universalis, had higher clonality than normal scalp.

The receptor was derived from a human donor with alopecia areata. The sequenced sample was CD4+ T cells sorted from blood, obtained at week 0.

The CDR3 reads CASSLGRGLVVEQYF. CDR3 nucleotide sequence: TGCGCCAGCAGCTTGGGTCGGGGCTTGGTCGTCGAGCAGTACTTC. The chain is built from TRBV5-1 and TRBJ2-7; the D call may be TRBD1 or TRBD2 (5 bases each). Trimming shortened V by 0 bases and J by 6 bases, and 16 bases separated the two germline ends. Germline assignment: CDR1 SGHRS and CDR2 YFSETQ. This CDR3 spans 15 amino acids.